This paragraph reports one TCR beta chain. The target antigen is unknown. The data stem from a study of T cell clones after liver transplantation. The repertoire was sequenced with immunoSEQ multiplex PCR; TCRdb's copy has only in-frame clones and lacks some. The repertoire holds 70,000 to 95,000 clones, with roughly 85% as singletons. The CDR3 totals 12 residues. The ends were cut back, 4 bases at V and 6 bases at J, with 13 bases in the middle. Germline assignment: CDR1 GTSNPN and CDR2 SVGIG (reference sequence). Study conclusions and caveats: Post-transplant time points were not standardized, so conclusions are preliminary.

Source: CD4+ T cells from blood, taken at the 22-month timepoint. The V gene is TRBV30, the J gene TRBJ2-7; a possible D gene is TRBD1 (5 bases). This sequence was found in a human patient who received a liver transplant. Some T cells could come from the graft donor. The DNA for the CDR3 is TGTGCCTGGACCCCTAAGGGGCTCGAGCAGTACTTC. Protein product: CAWTPKGLEQYF. Full variable domain (outside the CDR3, taken from reference TRBV30 and TRBJ2-7): SQTIHQWPATLVQPVGSPLSLECTVEGTSNPNLYWYRQAAGRGLQLLFYSVGIGQISSEVPQNLSASRPQDRQFILSSKKLLLSDSGFYLCAWTPKGLEQYFGPGTRLTVT.